This T cell receptor beta chain was found in a study of blood T cell repertoires in COVID-19 (dated by TCRdb to 2020 to 2021). About the full investigation: Samples from collaborators originated in the United States, Italy and Spain and spanned both the acute and convalescent phases of COVID-19. The prospective study material was composed of cDNA or gDNA derived from T cells, B-cell-depleted T cells, or PBMCs. Deeply sampled blood TCRbeta repertoires from subjects exposed to, actively infected with, or recovered from COVID-19 were included in the dataset. The repertoires were made available in a free public database intended to serve as a resource for research on the immune response to SARS-CoV-2. The samples were drawn from the first 160 participants of the ongoing ImmuneRACE study and from some 1,300 subjects provided by 6 global collaborators. A de-identified subject ID, COVID-19 status, age in years and sex were almost always included in the sample metadata. Where available, HLA class I and class II types were obtained from metadata supplied by the sample provider rather than from assay-based typing.

TCRbeta CDR3 regions were amplified from genomic DNA by means of the immunoSEQ Assay, a bias-controlled multiplex PCR. The original methods were these. The number of nucleated cells in each sample was estimated by amplification of reference gene primers within the assay. To quantify the absolute abundance of each unique TCRbeta CDR3 rearrangement, sequence reads were collapsed and filtered. Productive Simpson clonality was computed per sample as the square root of Simpson's diversity index over productive rearrangements. TCRdb stores this immuneACCESS table with in-frame sequences only. Part of the clones is absent; in the studies checked, under half of the shortfall reflects unresolved V genes, and no reason is known for the rest. V, J and clone size are those of that table, while D and trimming were read from the DNA. For this sample the table gives roughly 180,000 clones, of which under 90% were detected only once. The ten biggest clones cover less than 20% of the sample.

CDR1 SEHNR and CDR2 FQNEAQ were looked up in the germline V gene (reference sequence). The CDR3 runs 14 amino acids, cysteine and phenylalanine included. The sequence is cut down to CDR3 DNA, 42 bases in frame from base 1. V and J lose 5 bases and 7 bases, and a span of 17 bases separates them. Broader findings and caveats from the paper: Clinical and demographic metadata were provided uncurated, with the amount varying by source and participant.

A word on this clone: This receptor's antigen is unknown. Base-call qualities are not available, and no considerably larger clone is one nucleotide away.

Enrolling through a virtual design, the prospective study's participants ranged in age from roughly 18 to 95 years and lived across roughly 23 United States geographic areas. To assign participants to cohorts, the prospective study relied on clinical history that participants themselves reported in a screening survey and a study questionnaire. ImmuneRACE Cohort 3 recovered participants were defined by two consecutive negative NP/OP PCR tests, healthcare professional clearance, or symptom resolution. Mobile phlebotomists in the prospective study collected whole blood, serum and a nasopharyngeal or oropharyngeal swab from every participant. Additional blood draws and questionnaires over a 2-month period could optionally be provided by prospective study participants. Blood samples from the prospective study were shipped frozen or at room temperature prior to DNA extraction.

The chain is encoded by TRBV7-9 joined to TRBJ1-2; the D gene is possibly TRBD1, with 5 bases matching. The source material was PBMCs or T cells enriched from blood (not recorded which). This sequence was found in a man between 60 and 75 years old who had recovered from COVID-19. The bases are TGTGCCAGCAGCGCCCGAACAGGTTCTAGTGGCTACACCTTC. Translation gives CASSARTGSSGYTF.